The rows below give T cell receptor beta chains drawn from one sample of a study of tumor-infiltrating lymphocytes in localized non-small cell lung cancer. The assay was immunoSEQ multiplex PCR, and TCRdb's table has in-frame clones only and misses some. Of over 10,000 clones listed, around 79% are singletons. Material: lung tumor tissue. All receptors derive from a human donor with non-small cell lung cancer. The CDR3 runs from the conserved cysteine through the conserved F or W. The D gene is left open where the match is weak. The listing skips clone size in some rows; elsewhere it reads once, few, many or a size class.

clone_size d_call j_call v_call cdr3_nt cdr3_aa
- - TRBJ2-1 TRBV30 TGTGCCTGGAATCAGGGGCCCAAAGTGGGATCCTACAATGAGCAGTTCTTC CAWNQGPKVGSYNEQFF
once - TRBJ1-2 TRBV5-4 TGTGCCAGCAGCTTGGAAGGGGCTAACTATGGCTACACCTTC CASSLEGANYGYTF
- - TRBJ2-7 TRBV27 TGTGCCAGCAGTCTAGGGACATTTGTGGACGAGCAGTACTTC CASSLGTFVDEQYF
- TRBD2 TRBJ2-2 TRBV27 TGTGCCAGTTCTCTAGCGGGGGGAAGGGGCGGGGAGCTGTTTTTT CASSLAGGRGGELFF
- TRBD2 TRBJ2-3 TRBV2 TGTGCCAGCAGTGAACCGTCCAAGGGTCTAGCGGGGGAGGAGGACACAGATACGCAGTATTTT CASSEPSKGLAGEEDTDTQYF
- - TRBJ2-7 TRBV6-1 TGTGCCAGCAGTGCGACTACGGGGACATCCGTTACCTACGAGCAGTACTTC CASSATTGTSVTYEQYF
- - TRBJ2-2 TRBV19 TGTGCCAGTAGTATAGGTTTCGGGACCTACACCGGGGAGCTGTTTTTT CASSIGFGTYTGELFF
- TRBD1 TRBJ1-5 TRBV10-2 TGCGCCAGCAGTCAAGGGACAGGGGGGAATCAGCCCCAGCATTTT CASSQGTGGNQPQHF
- TRBD2 TRBJ2-3 TRBV5-1 TGCGCCAGCAGCGCTTCGACTAGCGGGAGGAAAGATACGCAGTATTTT CASSASTSGRKDTQYF
- - TRBJ1-1 TRBV18 TGTGCCAGCTCACCACGAGAAAGGCGGGGGGGTGAAGCTTTCTTT CASSPRERRGGEAFF
- TRBD2 TRBJ2-1 TRBV7-9 TGTGCCAGCAGCCCATCTGGGGGGACTACCCCGGTTTACAATGAGCAGTTCTTC CASSPSGGTTPVYNEQFF
- - TRBJ1-4 TRBV27 TGTGCCAGCAGTCCGGACACTACAACTAATGAAAAACTGTTTTTT CASSPDTTTNEKLFF
medium-sized - TRBJ2-7 TRBV11-2 TGTGCCAGCAGCTTGGGCCCCGCCTACGAGCAGTACTTC CASSLGPAYEQYF
- - TRBJ1-1 TRBV5-1 TGCGCCAGCAGCCACCAGTCAGGGAGCACTGAAGCTTTCTTT CASSHQSGSTEAFF
- TRBD1 TRBJ2-3 TRBV5-1 TGCGCCAGCTCCCTCCACGGGACAGCCTCTTCCCCAGCGCAGTATTTT CASSLHGTASSPAQYF
medium-sized - TRBJ1-1 TRBV5-1 TGCGCCAGCAGCTTGGTGTTGACGCCGAACACTGAAGCTTTCTTT CASSLVLTPNTEAFF
- - TRBJ1-2 TRBV6-5 TGTGCCAGCACCCAGACGGGGAACTATGGCTACACCTTC CASTQTGNYGYTF
- - TRBJ2-7 TRBV29-1 TGCAGCGTTCCAGGGGCCAACTCCTACGAGCAGTACTTC CSVPGANSYEQYF
- - TRBJ2-7 TRBV7-8 TGTGCCAGCAGCTTCCGGGAAGGGATCTACGAGCAGTACTTC CASSFREGIYEQYF
- TRBD2 TRBJ2-7 TRBV28 TGTGCCAGCAGCCTAGAACCGGGACTAGCGGCCTACGAGCAGTACTTC CASSLEPGLAAYEQYF
- TRBD1 TRBJ1-6 TRBV7-2 TGTGCCAGCAGCCAGAGAGGCCAGGGGGATTCACCCCTCCACTTT CASSQRGQGDSPLHF
- - TRBJ1-4 TRBV7-2 TGTGCCAGCAGCTCAGGACCCCAGGGACGTAATGAAAAACTGTTTTTT CASSSGPQGRNEKLFF
- - TRBJ2-3 TRBV28 TGTGCCAGCCCCCCCTTTAGCGGCCTCACAGATACGCAGTATTTT CASPPFSGLTDTQYF
few - TRBJ2-1 TRBV7-9 TGTGCCAGCAGCTTAGTAGCCGACGAAGGGCGTCCGGGTGATGATGAGCAGTTCTTC CASSLVADEGRPGDDEQFF
- TRBD2 TRBJ2-3 TRBV4-1 TGCGCCAGCAGCCAGAGACGGGGGGGGTCAGATACGCAGTATTTT CASSQRRGGSDTQYF
- - TRBJ1-5 TRBV19 TGTGCCAGTAGTATCAGGGGCAGACACCTTTCCCAGCCCCAGCATTTT CASSIRGRHLSQPQHF
- TRBD1 TRBJ1-6 TRBV19 TGTGCCAGTAGTATCGAGGGACAGGGGAGTTCACCCCTCCACTTT CASSIEGQGSSPLHF
- - TRBJ1-1 TRBV5-1 TGCGCCAGCAGTCCTCTGGACGGTGGGAACACTGAAGCTTTCTTT CASSPLDGGNTEAFF
- - TRBJ1-5 TRBV7-2 TGTGCCAGCAGCTTACGGGTCGATCAGCCCCAGCATTTT CASSLRVDQPQHF
- TRBD1 TRBJ1-2 TRBV15 TGTGCCACCAGCAGGGTTACAGGGGGCGCGAACTATGGCTACACCTTC CATSRVTGGANYGYTF
- - TRBJ1-5 TRBV29-1 TGCAGCGTTGCGATCCAGGGACGGCAGCCCCAGCATTTT CSVAIQGRQPQHF
few - TRBJ1-1 TRBV5-4 TGTGCCAGCAGTTCACAGAGTTCTACTGAAGCTTTCTTT CASSSQSSTEAFF
- TRBD1 TRBJ2-7 TRBV6-6 TGTGCCAGCAGCGAACAGGGGTTATCCTACGAGCAGTACTTC CASSEQGLSYEQYF
- TRBD1 TRBJ2-7 TRBV7-6 TGTGCCAGCGGGGGACAGGGGGCCTACGAGCAGTACTTC CASGGQGAYEQYF